This note documents a single TCR beta chain sequence. The sample originates from a study of PD-1 blockade in mismatch repair-deficient tumors. About the research overall: Patients had 12 mismatch repair-deficient cancer types and were previously treated and progressing.

The V gene's germline CDR1 is SGHTA and CDR2 FQGNSA. The CDR3 covers 13 residues. Deletions cut 2 bases from V and 0 bases from J, with 5 bases between. The method was immunoSEQ multiplex PCR; TCRdb's version includes in-frame clones alone and lacks a portion of them. This sample carries some 19,000 clones, 82% of them seen once, and the ten largest clones take 1.4%. This material consisted of PBMCs, taken 52 weeks after starting pembrolizumab. The TCR comes from an adult with mismatch repair-deficient cancer. The V call is TRBV7-2, the J call TRBJ2-7; no definite D call. The CDR3 sequence: CASSLFVSYEQYF. The DNA for the CDR3 is TGTGCCAGCAGCTTATTCGTCTCCTACGAGCAGTACTTC.